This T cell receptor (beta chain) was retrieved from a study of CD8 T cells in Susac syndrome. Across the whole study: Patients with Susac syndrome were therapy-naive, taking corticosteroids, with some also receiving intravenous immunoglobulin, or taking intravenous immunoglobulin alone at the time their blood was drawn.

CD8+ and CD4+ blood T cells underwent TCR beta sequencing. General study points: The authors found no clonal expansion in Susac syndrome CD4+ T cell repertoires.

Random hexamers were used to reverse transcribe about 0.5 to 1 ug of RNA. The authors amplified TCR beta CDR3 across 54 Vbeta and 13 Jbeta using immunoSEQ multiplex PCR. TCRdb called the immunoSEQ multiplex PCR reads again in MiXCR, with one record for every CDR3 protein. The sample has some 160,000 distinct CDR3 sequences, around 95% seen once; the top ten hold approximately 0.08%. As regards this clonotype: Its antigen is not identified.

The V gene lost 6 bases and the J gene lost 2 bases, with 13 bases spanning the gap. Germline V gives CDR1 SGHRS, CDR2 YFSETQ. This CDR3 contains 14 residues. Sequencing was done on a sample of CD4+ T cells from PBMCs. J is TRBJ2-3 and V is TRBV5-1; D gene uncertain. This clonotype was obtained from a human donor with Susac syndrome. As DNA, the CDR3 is TGCGCCAGCACAGTCGACAAGTACACAGATACGCAGTATTTT. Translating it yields CASTVDKYTDTQYF. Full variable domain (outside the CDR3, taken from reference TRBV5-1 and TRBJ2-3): KAGVTQTPRYLIKTRGQQVTLSCSPISGHRSVSWYQQTPGQGLQFLFEYFSETQRNKGNFPGRFSGRQFSNSRSEMNVSTLELGDSALYLCASTVDKYTDTQYFGPGTRLTVL.